The rows below give T cell receptor beta chains drawn from one sample of a study of PD-1 blockade in classical Hodgkin lymphoma. Sequenced by immunoSEQ multiplex PCR; TCRdb stores in-frame clones only, minus some. This table has under 95,000 clones, about nine tenths appearing once. The material sequenced was peripheral blood mononuclear cells (PBMCs), taken before the second cycle of nivolumab. These TCRs come from a human donor with classical Hodgkin lymphoma. The CDR3 runs from the conserved cysteine through the conserved F or W.

TRBV5-1 | CASSFGGLYTGELFF
TRBV28 | CASSHNQPQHF
TRBV12-5 | CASGSRGAGGLNEQFF
TRBV4-2 | CASSPLGDRGVHEQFF
TRBV5-1 | CASSFGRTNEQFF
TRBV30 | CAWTQGAQGNTIYF
TRBV28 | CASKTYNYGYTF
TRBV7-6 | CASSKDSWLKATNEKLFF
TRBV18 | CASSPPLGQGPHEQYF
TRBV27 | CASSPLTGVGTDTQYF
TRBV7-9 | CASTPEAGPSTDTQYF
TRBV7-9 | CASSLAGGLYEKLFF
TRBV7-6 | CASSSGLYEQYF
TRBV7-8 | CASSLRVTASYNEQFF
TRBV28 | CASSSILELAGRVKSSYEQYF
TRBV10-3 | CAIRSPTGLKADTQYF
TRBV4-1 | CASSQVPWREGSYEQYF
TRBV18 | CASSPPKTSGSNWGNTGELFF
TRBV5-4 | CASRPTRGQNTEAFF
TRBV28 | CASSPGVYTEAFF
TRBV5-4 | CASSLKRYNEQFF
TRBV9 | CASSPRQAASNEQFF
TRBV2 | CASRLWGFQETQYF
TRBV28 | CASSILAGRETQYF
TRBV29-1 | CSVASQGENTGELFF
TRBV27 | CASSTLSGSRADTQYF
TRBV27 | CASRSGLGTGVFGYTF
TRBV29-1 | CSVVTGKTDTQYF
TRBV19 | CASSMMSGNANEQFF
TRBV13 | CASSLGTGYEAFF
TRBV30 | CAWRGTGTNEKLFF
TRBV5-8 | CASSLFLTSGTGELFF
TRBV19 | CASTPLWGPNTEAFF
TRBV25-1 | CASSESGLAGVRGETQYF
TRBV5-1 | CASSLTGTNTGELFF
TRBV5-1 | CASSLKTGLAVTDTQYF
TRBV30 | CAWSYSPLGEQYF